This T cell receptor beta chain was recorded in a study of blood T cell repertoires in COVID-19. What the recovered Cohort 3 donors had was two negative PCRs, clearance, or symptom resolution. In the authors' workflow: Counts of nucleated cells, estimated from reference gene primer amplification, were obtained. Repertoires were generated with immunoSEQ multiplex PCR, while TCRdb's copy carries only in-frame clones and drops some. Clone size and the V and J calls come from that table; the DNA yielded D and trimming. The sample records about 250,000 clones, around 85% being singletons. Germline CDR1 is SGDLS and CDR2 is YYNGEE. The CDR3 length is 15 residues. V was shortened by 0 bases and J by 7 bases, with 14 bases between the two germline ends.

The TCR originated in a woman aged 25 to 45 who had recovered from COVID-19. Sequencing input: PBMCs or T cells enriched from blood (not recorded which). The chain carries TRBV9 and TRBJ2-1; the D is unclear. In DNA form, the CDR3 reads TGTGCCAGCAGCGTAGCCTTGGGCCCTGGGAATGAGCAGTTCTTC. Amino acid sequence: CASSVALGPGNEQFF.